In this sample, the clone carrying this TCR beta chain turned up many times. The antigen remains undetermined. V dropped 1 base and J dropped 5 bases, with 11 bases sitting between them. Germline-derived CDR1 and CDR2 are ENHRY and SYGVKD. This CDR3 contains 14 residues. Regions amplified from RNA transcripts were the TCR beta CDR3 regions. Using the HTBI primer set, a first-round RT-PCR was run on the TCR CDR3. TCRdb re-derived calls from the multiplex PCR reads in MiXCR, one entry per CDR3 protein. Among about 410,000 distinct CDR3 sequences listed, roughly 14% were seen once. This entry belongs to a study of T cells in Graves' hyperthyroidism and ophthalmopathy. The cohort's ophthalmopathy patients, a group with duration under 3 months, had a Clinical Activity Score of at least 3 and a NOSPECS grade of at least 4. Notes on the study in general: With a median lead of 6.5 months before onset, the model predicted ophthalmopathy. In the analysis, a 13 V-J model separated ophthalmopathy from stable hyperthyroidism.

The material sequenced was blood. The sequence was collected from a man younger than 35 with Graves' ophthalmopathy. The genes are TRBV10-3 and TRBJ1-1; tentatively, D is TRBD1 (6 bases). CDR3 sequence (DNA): TGTGCCATCAGTGAGTACGGGGGCTGGACTGAAGCTTTCTTT. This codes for CAISEYGGWTEAFF.